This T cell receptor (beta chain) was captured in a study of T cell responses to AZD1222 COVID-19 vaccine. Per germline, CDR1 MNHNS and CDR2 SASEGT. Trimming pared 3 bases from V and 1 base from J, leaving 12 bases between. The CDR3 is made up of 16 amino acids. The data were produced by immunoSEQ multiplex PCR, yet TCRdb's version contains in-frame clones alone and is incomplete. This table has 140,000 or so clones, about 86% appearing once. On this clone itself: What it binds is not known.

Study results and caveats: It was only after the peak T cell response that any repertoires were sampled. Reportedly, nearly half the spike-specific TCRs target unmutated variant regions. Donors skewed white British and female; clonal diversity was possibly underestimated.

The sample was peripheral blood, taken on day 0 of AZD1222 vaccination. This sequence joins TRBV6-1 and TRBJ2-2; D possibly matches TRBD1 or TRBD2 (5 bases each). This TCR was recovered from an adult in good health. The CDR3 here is CASSDSGRWNTGELFF. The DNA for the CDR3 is TGTGCCAGCAGTGATTCGGGACGGTGGAACACCGGGGAGCTGTTTTTT.